This TCR beta chain was documented in a study of technical replicates of blood from a few donors. The method was immunoSEQ multiplex PCR; TCRdb's version includes in-frame clones alone and lacks a portion of them. The data contain approximately 58,000 clones, about 86% of them singletons. From germline, CDR1 is SGHTA and CDR2 FQGTGA. This CDR3 is built from 13 residues. The V and J ends lost 5 bases and 6 bases, in that order; junction bases with no gene match: 5. Sequencing used PBMCs. The TCR comes from a human donor in good health. Some clones in this sample may be carry-over from other donors' samples. The genes are TRBV7-3 and TRBJ1-2, with 8 nucleotides matching TRBD1. The CDR3 here is CASSKQGGNGYTF. The CDR3 DNA reads TGTGCCAGCAGCAAACAGGGGGGGAATGGCTACACCTTC.